This record covers a single TCR beta chain. Trimming stripped 1 base from V and 1 base from J, with 6 bases between. This CDR3 has 13 residues. Germline V gene sequence: CDR1 SGHNT, CDR2 YYREEE (reference sequence). This sample was included in a study of blood T cell repertoires in COVID-19. Whole-study context: Material from acute and convalescent COVID-19 was sourced from the United States, Italy and Spain. PBMCs, B-cell-depleted T cells, or T cells provided the cDNA or gDNA that made up the material.

As processed by the authors: Estimation of nucleated cell counts was performed using reference gene primer amplification. Some clones are missing from TCRdb's copy, which holds only in-frame ones; the method was immunoSEQ multiplex PCR. D and trimming were read from the DNA, whereas the V and J calls and clone size are those reported in that table. The sample holds tens of thousands of clones; approximately 83% are singletons and the top ten take around 7.2%. Sequenced sample: peripheral blood. The clonotype originates from a man aged 70 or older with active COVID-19. The chain uses TRBV5-4 and TRBJ2-7; D is uncertain. The CDR3 region has the DNA TGTGCCAGCAGCTTGCAGGTTTCCTACGAGCAGTACTTC. As protein: CASSLQVSYEQYF.